A single sample is the source of the 17 T cell receptor beta chains below, sequenced in a study of blood T cell repertoires in COVID-19 (dated by TCRdb to the early 2020s). To prepare the library, the immunoSEQ multiplex PCR assay was applied. TCRdb obtained this table from immuneACCESS and retained in-frame rearrangements with V and J assigned. These tables miss some clones; where compared with another copy, unresolved V genes account for less than half of the shortfall, and the remainder is unexplained. The table for this sample lists roughly 200,000 clones; 80% to 85% of them were counted only once. In total, the top ten clones hold around 6.7% of the sample. The sequenced material came from peripheral blood. The receptor source for this set is a middle-aged woman with COVID-19, enrolled during active disease.

The chain recombines TRBV28 with TRBJ1-2; 7 bases are a match to TRBD1. The junction had 7 bases not matched to a gene; V was cut back by 5 bases and J by 7 bases. CDR3 length: 13 residues. Germline-derived CDR1 and CDR2 are MDHEN and SYDVKM. The CDR3 reads CASSPTGLSGYTF. The CDR3 region has the DNA TGTGCCAGCAGTCCGACAGGGCTTTCTGGCTACACCTTC.

This chain connects TRBV7-6 to TRBJ1-5, with 8 bases aligning to TRBD1. The germline V gene encodes CDR1 SGHVS and CDR2 FNYEAQ. With 1 base clipped from V and 7 bases from J, the junction kept 6 bases outside the gene matches. The CDR3 spans 15 residues. CDR3 protein: CASSLGTGSQQPQHF. CDR3 nucleotide sequence: TGTGCCAGCAGCTTAGGGACAGGGTCCCAACAGCCCCAGCATTTT.

This chain joins TRBV3-1 (or the pseudogene TRBV3-2) and TRBJ1-2; TRBD1 might be the D (6 bases). Germline CDR1 LGHDT, CDR2 YNNKEL (reference sequence). The CDR3 loop spans 14 amino acids. The V end was cut by 1 base, the J end by 4 bases, with 10 bases between. CDR3 in amino acids: CASSQGGQGYGYTF. CDR3 sequence (DNA): TGTGCCAGCAGCCAAGGGGGACAAGGCTATGGCTACACCTTC.

This clone was counted between two and nine times. The chain links TRBV11-2 to TRBJ1-2; D call uncertain. In germline, CDR1 is SGHAT, CDR2 FQNNGV. Between the trimmed V and J ends, which lost 3 bases and 1 base, there was a span of 6 bases. This CDR3 contains 13 residues. The CDR3: CASSFADNYGYTF. The DNA of the CDR3 is TGTGCCAGCAGCTTCGCGGATAACTATGGCTACACCTTC.

This clone has only one observation. The rearrangement uses TRBV7-3 and TRBJ2-2, with D perhaps matching TRBD2 (6 bases). Germline V lookup: CDR1 SGHTA, CDR2 FQGTGA. The CDR3 loop spans 14 amino acids. The V end was cut by 8 bases, the J end by 0 bases, with 10 bases between. CDR3 nucleotide sequence: TGTGCCAGCTCCAGGGACTCGAACACCGGGGAGCTGTTTTTT. As protein: CASSRDSNTGELFF.

V gene TRBV12-3 or TRBV12-4 combines with J gene TRBJ2-2; D is unclear. The CDR3 length is 12 residues. Trimming removed 7 bases from V and 1 base from J, with 4 bases in between. Here the CDR3 DNA reads TGTGCCAGCACCGGGAACACCGGGGAGCTGTTTTTT. It specifies CASTGNTGELFF.

The chain carries TRBV28 and TRBJ2-1; D is perhaps TRBD2 (5 bases). Germline V lookup: CDR1 MDHEN, CDR2 SYDVKM. This CDR3 is 14 amino acids long. V was trimmed by 7 bases and J by 4 bases, leaving 14 bases between them. DNA for the CDR3: TGTGCCAGCACAAATGGAGGAACTTACAATGAGCAGTTCTTC. This gives the protein CASTNGGTYNEQFF.

This rearrangement joins TRBV5-1 to TRBJ1-4; 7 bases line up with TRBD1. J was trimmed by 5 bases and V by 3 bases; bases with no gene match: 4. There are 14 residues in the CDR3. Germline V CDR1 and CDR2: SGHRS, YFSETQ. The DNA for the CDR3 is TGCGCCAGCAGCTCGGGACAGCTAAATGAAAAACTGTTTTTT. Translated: CASSSGQLNEKLFF.

CDR3 loop: CASSFRQGAGSTDTQYF. The DNA for the CDR3 is TGTGCCAGCAGTTTTAGACAGGGGGCGGGGAGCACAGATACGCAGTATTTT. This rearrangement joins TRBV28 to TRBJ2-3, with 10 bases fitting TRBD1. Germline V lookup: CDR1 MDHEN, CDR2 SYDVKM. The ends lost 3 bases at V and 0 bases at J; junction bases unmatched: 6. The CDR3 contains 17 residues.

The CDR3 is CASSAGLAGGENEQFF. CDR3 DNA sequence: TGTGCCAGCAGCGCCGGACTAGCGGGGGGTGAAAATGAGCAGTTCTTC. The chain carries TRBV9 and TRBJ2-1; TRBD2 matches 14 bases. With 3 bases clipped from V and 7 bases from J, the junction kept 6 bases outside the gene matches. CDR1 SGDLS and CDR2 YYNGEE come from the germline V gene. The CDR3 spans 16 residues.

The V call is TRBV7-9, the J call TRBJ1-1; D not resolved. Trimming pared 5 bases from V and 8 bases from J, leaving 12 bases between. The CDR3 is made up of 12 amino acids. Germline values: CDR1 SEHNR, CDR2 FQNEAQ (reference sequence). CDR3 sequence reads: CASSQTSIEAFF. CDR3 bases: TGTGCCAGCAGCCAGACAAGCATCGAAGCTTTCTTT.

CDR3 nucleotide sequence: TGTGCCAGCAGCTTAGTGGGTACAGGGAAAAAGGGAAACACTGAAGCTTTCTTT. Amino acids: CASSLVGTGKKGNTEAFF. The rearrangement links TRBV7-8 to TRBJ1-1; perhaps TRBD1 as D (6 bases). Per the germline V gene, CDR1 is SGHVS and CDR2 is FQNEAQ. The CDR3 has 18 amino acids. The germline V and J ends were trimmed by 1 base and 2 bases, with 20 bases remaining between them.

The V gene is TRBV7-2, the J gene TRBJ1-5, with 8 nucleotides matching TRBD1. The CDR3 spans 17 residues. Germline trimming cut 5 bases from V and 2 bases from J; bases unmatched to any gene: 11. From germline, CDR1 is SGHTA and CDR2 FQGNSA. The CDR3 is CASSRQGAGVGNQPQHF. DNA for the CDR3: TGTGCCAGCAGCCGGCAGGGGGCCGGCGTGGGCAATCAGCCCCAGCATTTT.

The chain combines TRBV7-9 with TRBJ2-1; D remains unclear. Germline V gene data show CDR1 as SEHNR and CDR2 as FQNEAQ (reference sequence). V gave up 3 bases and J gave up 2 bases, with 8 bases separating them. CDR3 length: 14 amino acids. For the CDR3, the DNA is TGTGCCAGCAGCTTTTCTAGTGCCTACAATGAGCAGTTCTTC. Translation gives CASSFSSAYNEQFF.

The chain employs TRBV28 and TRBJ2-7; D is possibly TRBD2 (5 bases). CDR3 size: 14 residues. Germline V CDR1 and CDR2: MDHEN, SYDVKM. With 7 bases removed from V and 3 bases from J, the gap between germline ends came to 16 bases. The CDR3 reads CASTTFRGGYEQYF. Here the CDR3 DNA reads TGTGCCAGCACCACCTTCCGGGGTGGCTACGAGCAGTACTTC. Looking up the rest from reference TRBV28 and TRBJ2-7 gives the full variable domain: DVKVTQSSRYLVKRTGEKVFLECVQDMDHENMFWYRQDPGLGLRLIYFSYDVKMKEKGDIPEGYSVSREKKERFSLILESASTNQTSMYLCASTTFRGGYEQYFGPGTRLTVT.

On this clone: Different DNA sequences within this sample yield the same CDR3. This sequence joins TRBV27 and TRBJ2-2; D might be TRBD2 (5 bases). The CDR3 length is 14 residues. Per germline, CDR1 MNHEY and CDR2 SMNVEV (reference sequence). V was shortened by 0 bases and J by 5 bases, with 7 bases between the two germline ends. The CDR3 DNA reads as TGTGCCAGCAGTTTATCGCCGGGGACCGGGGAGCTGTTTTTT. It codes for CASSLSPGTGELFF.

The chain links TRBV7-9 to TRBJ2-7; weak D call: TRBD2 (7 bases). The V end was cut by 1 base, the J end by 12 bases, with 16 bases between. The germline V gene encodes CDR1 SEHNR and CDR2 FQNEAQ (reference sequence). This CDR3 contains 13 residues. The CDR3: CASSLDREGVGYF. The CDR3 region has the DNA TGTGCCAGCAGCTTAGACAGGGAGGGCGTTGGGTACTTC.